The rows below give T cell receptor beta chains drawn from one sample of a study of blood T cell repertoires in COVID-19. Sequenced by immunoSEQ multiplex PCR; TCRdb stores in-frame clones only, minus some. The top ten clones hold 16% of a sample with over 85,000 clones, about three quarters of them seen once. Input material: peripheral blood. The receptors shown here come from a woman of 80 years or more with active or convalescent COVID-19. The CDR3 runs from the conserved cysteine through the conserved F or W. Each record gives: clone size, J gene, D gene, V gene, CDR3 protein, CDR3 DNA. D genes are given only for firm matches. Some rows mark clone size as missing; the rest say once, few, many or name a class of expanded clone.

few	TRBJ1-1	NA	TRBV6-2/TRBV6-3	CASSQRDSGLEAFF	TGTGCCAGCAGCCAAAGGGATTCGGGACTTGAAGCTTTCTTT
NA	TRBJ2-3	NA	TRBV4-1	CASSQTADSAGTDTQYF	TGCGCCAGCAGCCAAACCGCAGACAGTGCTGGCACAGATACGCAGTATTTT
NA	TRBJ1-4	NA	TRBV2	CASSELPGGNEKLFF	TGTGCCAGCAGTGAACTTCCGGGAGGTAATGAAAAACTGTTTTTT
NA	TRBJ1-2	NA	TRBV9	CASSARGVGGRYGYTF	TGTGCCAGCAGCGCCCGGGGAGTCGGAGGACGCTATGGCTACACCTTC
NA	TRBJ2-5	TRBD2	TRBV7-8	CASSLTTSGTVGAQYF	TGTGCCAGCAGCTTAACCACTAGCGGCACCGTGGGGGCCCAGTACTTC
NA	TRBJ1-5	NA	TRBV18	CASSPAEYGNQPQHF	TGTGCCAGCTCACCAGCGGAATACGGCAATCAGCCCCAGCATTTT
NA	TRBJ2-4	TRBD1	TRBV25-1	CASSEPGQGVFTNIQYF	TGTGCCAGCAGTGAACCGGGACAGGGTGTTTTTACGAACATTCAGTACTTC
once	TRBJ1-6	NA	TRBV5-1	CASSLGGGDSPLHF	TGCGCCAGCAGCTTGGGCGGGGGCGATTCACCCCTCCACTTT
NA	TRBJ1-2	NA	TRBV28	CASRFAGTDYGYTF	TGTGCCAGCAGATTCGCGGGGACTGACTATGGCTACACCTTC
NA	TRBJ1-2	NA	TRBV27	CASSLRGNGYTF	TGTGCCAGCAGTTTAAGAGGGAATGGCTACACCTTC
NA	TRBJ2-3	NA	TRBV4-2	CASSERQLGFTDTQYF	TGTGCCAGCAGCGAGCGACAGTTGGGATTCACAGATACGCAGTATTTT
NA	TRBJ1-1	TRBD1	TRBV5-6	CASSPDRDHTEAFF	TGTGCCAGCAGCCCGGACAGGGACCACACTGAAGCTTTCTTT
NA	TRBJ2-7	NA	TRBV18	CASTKSYEQYF	TGTGCCAGCACAAAAAGCTACGAGCAGTACTTC
few	TRBJ1-1	NA	TRBV28	CASSVIQVMNTEAFF	TGTGCCAGCAGTGTCATACAGGTCATGAACACTGAAGCTTTCTTT
NA	TRBJ1-1	NA	TRBV4-2	CASSQVAGASTEAFF	TGTGCCAGCAGCCAAGTAGCAGGGGCTTCTACTGAAGCTTTCTTT
NA	TRBJ1-2	NA	TRBV28	CASTVRGSNYGYTF	TGTGCCAGCACTGTACGGGGTTCCAACTATGGCTACACCTTC
NA	TRBJ2-1	NA	TRBV19	CASSIDWASYNEQFF	TGTGCCAGTAGTATAGATTGGGCGTCCTACAATGAGCAGTTCTTC
NA	TRBJ2-1	TRBD2	TRBV19	CASSIVGGLAGAYNEQFF	TGTGCCAGTAGTATAGTAGGTGGACTAGCGGGTGCCTACAATGAGCAGTTCTTC
once	TRBJ1-1	NA	TRBV10-1	CASLPLAGYTEAFF	TGCGCCAGCCTACCTCTTGCAGGCTACACTGAAGCTTTCTTT
NA	TRBJ2-1	TRBD2	TRBV7-9	CASSLVGGSRDEQFF	TGTGCCAGCAGCTTAGTTGGCGGGAGTCGGGATGAGCAGTTCTTC
few	TRBJ2-1	TRBD2	TRBV7-2	CASSTSGLAGGRVF	TGTGCCAGCAGCACATCGGGACTAGCGGGAGGAAGGGTCTTC
NA	TRBJ1-2	TRBD1	TRBV10-3	CAISGTGDGYTF	TGTGCCATCAGTGGCACAGGGGACGGCTACACCTTC
once	TRBJ1-6	TRBD1	TRBV3-1/TRBV3-2	CASRRSPLRDRNSPLHF	TGTGCCAGCAGGCGATCGCCACTCCGGGACAGGAATTCACCCCTCCACTTT
NA	TRBJ2-2	TRBD2	TRBV7-2	CASSLVASGSDPEAGELFF	TGTGCCAGCAGCTTAGTCGCTAGCGGGAGTGATCCCGAGGCCGGGGAGCTGTTTTTT
once	TRBJ2-3	NA	TRBV6-6	CASSYSTGSSDTQYF	TGTGCCAGCAGTTACTCCACAGGGTCCTCAGATACGCAGTATTTT
NA	TRBJ1-3	NA	TRBV3-1/TRBV3-2	CASSQGGGTFRGSGNTIYF	TGTGCCAGCAGCCAAGGGGGAGGGACTTTTCGCGGCTCTGGAAACACCATATATTTT
NA	TRBJ2-5	TRBD2	TRBV5-4	CASSLVSGAQETQYF	TGTGCCAGCAGCTTGGTTAGCGGGGCCCAAGAGACCCAGTACTTC
once	TRBJ2-2	NA	TRBV5-1	CASSPLPLTDTGELFF	TGCGCCAGCAGCCCACTCCCCCTGACAGACACCGGGGAGCTGTTTTTT
few	TRBJ2-1	NA	TRBV7-2	CASSLVYPHRRSYNEQFF	TGTGCCAGCAGCTTAGTTTATCCTCACAGGCGCTCCTACAATGAGCAGTTCTTC
NA	TRBJ1-2	TRBD1	TRBV4-3	CASSQTGTGEGYTF	TGCGCCAGCAGCCAGACCGGGACAGGGGAGGGCTACACCTTC
few	TRBJ2-1	NA	TRBV6-1	CASSARLGTQAYNEQFF	TGTGCCAGCAGTGCCCGTTTAGGGACTCAGGCCTACAATGAGCAGTTCTTC
NA	TRBJ2-7	NA	TRBV5-4	CASSLEPIRLLHEQYF	TGTGCCAGCAGCTTGGAGCCCATCAGGCTTCTACACGAGCAGTACTTC
once	TRBJ2-1	TRBD2	TRBV28	CASSPSGGSSYNEQFF	TGTGCCAGCAGTCCTAGCGGAGGAAGCTCCTACAATGAGCAGTTCTTC
NA	TRBJ2-1	TRBD2	TRBV7-2	CASRWTSGIDNEQFF	TGTGCCAGCAGGTGGACTAGCGGGATCGACAATGAGCAGTTCTTC
NA	TRBJ2-3	TRBD1	TRBV2	CATAGTGGSTDTQYF	TGTGCCACCGCCGGGACAGGGGGTAGCACAGATACGCAGTATTTT
NA	TRBJ1-6	NA	TRBV4-1	CASSQEGAPGGRRSSYNSPLHF	TGCGCCAGCAGCCAAGAGGGGGCCCCAGGAGGACGTAGGAGCTCCTATAATTCACCCCTCCACTTT